This is a list of T cell receptor beta chains from one sample in a study of breast tumors, draining lymph nodes, adjacent tissues. One entry per CDR3 protein results from TCRdb running MiXCR on the multiplex PCR reads. The table shows some 140,000 distinct CDR3 sequences, with more than 20% occurring only once. The specimen was axillary lymph node tissue. The receptors were sampled from a female donor with breast cancer. Some clones in this sample may be carry-over from other donors' samples. CDR3s include the opening cysteine and the closing phenylalanine or tryptophan. The D gene is left open where the match is weak. A clone size is listed for some rows: how often the clone was seen (once, few, many), or a class if it is expanded.

cdr3_nt,cdr3_aa,clone_size,j_call,d_call,cdr3_length,v_call
TGTGCCAGCAGTTGGAGGGAGACCCAGTACTTC,CASSWRETQYF,-,TRBJ2-5,-,11,TRBV6-5
TGTGCCAGCAGCTTTGGCGCGGCACCACCGGATACGCAGTATTTT,CASSFGAAPPDTQYF,many,TRBJ2-3,-,15,TRBV5-5
TGTGCCAGCAGTCGCTACGAGCAGTACTTC,CASSRYEQYF,many,TRBJ2-7,-,10,TRBV2
TGCAGTGTCCGGGAGAACACCGGGGAGCAAGAGACCCAGTACTTC,CSVRENTGEQETQYF,-,TRBJ2-5,-,15,TRBV20-1
TGTGCCAGCAACCCGGCAATTCTCCGACAGGGACAAGAGACCCAGTACTTC,CASNPAILRQGQETQYF,-,TRBJ2-5,TRBD1,17,TRBV11-3
TGTGCCTGGAGTACTAGGAGGGGCTCTGGAAACACCATATATTTT,CAWSTRRGSGNTIYF,many,TRBJ1-3,-,15,TRBV30
TGCGCCAGCAGCCCCCTCCGACAGGGCGGGAACACTGAAGCTTTCTTT,CASSPLRQGGNTEAFF,-,TRBJ1-1,TRBD1,16,TRBV5-1
TGTGCCAGCAGTTACATCCGGGGCGGGGAGCTGTTTTTT,CASSYIRGGELFF,many,TRBJ2-2,-,13,TRBV6-2/TRBV6-3
TGTGCCAGCAGGGGGGGCCCGTTTAGCGGGGAGCTGTTTTTT,CASRGGPFSGELFF,once,TRBJ2-2,-,14,TRBV6-5
TGTGCCAGCACCGACAGAACAGATACGCAGTATTTT,CASTDRTDTQYF,many,TRBJ2-3,-,12,TRBV6-2/TRBV6-3
TGCAGTGCTAGACGCGGGGAGCCCAATCAGCCCCAGCATTTT,CSARRGEPNQPQHF,many,TRBJ1-5,-,14,TRBV20-1
TGTGCCAGCAGCCCGAGGAGGACAGGGACCTACGAGCAGTACTTC,CASSPRRTGTYEQYF,many,TRBJ2-7,TRBD1,15,TRBV27
TGTGCCAGCAGTTTTTTAAGAACAGGGGTCGGTCAGCCCCAGCATTTT,CASSFLRTGVGQPQHF,once,TRBJ1-5,TRBD1,16,TRBV28
TGCGCCAGCAGCTTGGCAGGGGTGGGCCAAGAGACCCAGTACTTC,CASSLAGVGQETQYF,many,TRBJ2-5,-,15,TRBV5-1
TGCGCCAGCAGCCAAGGGACTAGCGGGAGCTCCTACAATGAGCAGTTCTTC,CASSQGTSGSSYNEQFF,many,TRBJ2-1,TRBD2,17,TRBV4-1
TGCAGCGTATACAAGGGGGATACGCAGTATTTT,CSVYKGDTQYF,many,TRBJ2-3,-,11,TRBV29-1
TGCAGTGTTACCTCGGGTCGCAAAAACATTCAGTACTTC,CSVTSGRKNIQYF,many,TRBJ2-4,-,13,TRBV20-1
TGTGCCAGCAGCCCCAGGGGGACGAGCACTGAAGCTTTCTTT,CASSPRGTSTEAFF,few,TRBJ1-1,TRBD1,14,TRBV7-8
TGTGCCAGCAGCTTAGTGGGGGGGAAGGGCTACGAGCAGTACTTC,CASSLVGGKGYEQYF,many,TRBJ2-7,TRBD2,15,TRBV11-3
TGTGCCAGCAGCTACCTACCCGGGACAGGACATCAGCCCCAGCATTTT,CASSYLPGTGHQPQHF,-,TRBJ1-5,TRBD1,16,TRBV28
TGTGCCAGCAGATATGAGGGTGAGCAGTTCTTC,CASRYEGEQFF,many,TRBJ2-1,-,11,TRBV5-6
TGCAGTGCTAGAGATCCCTGGGTCGAACAAGAGACCCAGAACTTC,CSARDPWVEQETQNF,-,TRBJ2-5,-,15,TRBV20-1
TGTGCCAGTAGTACCCAGCGAGCGGGTGGGTTGGAGACCCAGTACTTC,CASSTQRAGGLETQYF,many,TRBJ2-5,-,16,TRBV19
TGTGCCAGCAGCCAAGAAGGGGGGACTAACCAGGAGACCCAGTACTTC,CASSQEGGTNQETQYF,many,TRBJ2-5,-,16,TRBV4-2
TGCAGTGCCCACAGTCTGGGGACGGTGACCTACGAGCAGTACTTC,CSAHSLGTVTYEQYF,many,TRBJ2-7,-,15,TRBV20-1
TGTGCCAGCAGTGAACGGACGATTGGCACAGATACGCAGTATTTT,CASSERTIGTDTQYF,many,TRBJ2-3,-,15,TRBV6-1
TGCAGTGCTAGCGGGAGAGACTACGAGCAGTACTTC,CSASGRDYEQYF,many,TRBJ2-7,-,12,TRBV20-1
TGTGCCACCAGCAGAGGCGGGACTAGCGGGAGTTCTGGGCAGTTCTTC,CATSRGGTSGSSGQFF,many,TRBJ2-1,TRBD2,16,TRBV15